This T cell receptor beta chain was recovered during a study of post-analysis software for immune sequencing data. Background on the study: Some patients lacked subtype; others had relapsing-remitting, secondary progressive or progressive-relapsing disease. Study observations and caveats: Among multiple sclerosis patients, normalized Chao1 diversity was significantly below that of controls. A few TRBV segments were significantly more frequent in patients than in controls. TRBV5-6, TRBV5-1 and TRBV20-1 were among these segments.

On this clonotype itself: No antigen is known for it.

Trimming left V 1 base short and J 1 base short, with 13 bases between. Germline V gene lookup returns CDR1 SGHRS and CDR2 YFSETQ. The CDR3 spans 16 residues. The authors incorporated unique molecular identifiers into the TCR beta cDNA libraries. TCRdb recomputed calls from the PCR reads with MiXCR, one row per CDR3 protein. The sample records roughly 670,000 distinct CDR3 sequences, more than 50% being singletons. This TCR was recovered from a girl aged 2 to 9 with multiple sclerosis. The chain couples TRBV5-1 to TRBJ2-3, with a tentative D call TRBD1 (5 bases). Sequencing was done on a sample of blood. CDR3 nucleotide sequence: TGCGCCAGCAGCTTGTCCAGGGCAGGCCGCACAGATACGCAGTATTTT. It codes for CASSLSRAGRTDTQYF.